The clone carrying this T cell receptor (beta chain) was seen more than once but under ten times. What it binds is unknown. Every bit of the isolated RNA underwent reverse transcription, so sequencing read expressed TCRB transcripts. Roughly 3.4 million reads per sample on average were obtained from naive, central memory and regulatory T cell samples. Generated by immunoSEQ multiplex PCR, the TCRdb table keeps only in-frame clones and is missing some. The sample has 100,000 to 150,000 clones, around 9% seen once. V was clipped by 5 bases and J by 8 bases, with 10 bases between them. Per germline, CDR1 MNHNY and CDR2 SVGAGI (reference sequence). CDR3 size: 12 residues. These data are taken from a study of beta chain features in type 1 diabetes. Regarding the study as a whole: Naive, central memory and Treg TCRB repertoires seemed to resemble each other more closely in patients than they did in healthy donors. The study found moderately but significantly shorter TCRB CDR3s in all four CD4+ subsets of Type 1 diabetes patients.

The sequencing sample was made of central memory CD4+ T cells from blood. The sequence came from a young man with type 1 diabetes. This chain connects TRBV6-6 to TRBJ2-1; tentatively, D is TRBD1 (5 bases). The chain's CDR3 is CASSASGYEQFF. DNA for the CDR3: TGTGCCAGCAGTGCTTCAGGGTATGAGCAGTTCTTC.